A selection of T cell receptor beta chains follows, all from one sample in a study of blood T cell repertoires in COVID-19. Only in-frame clones appear in the TCRdb table, and some are missing; sequencing was by immunoSEQ multiplex PCR. The sample shows roughly 310,000 clones, roughly nine tenths of them seen only once. Sequenced material: PBMCs or T cells enriched from blood (not recorded which). These receptor sequences come from a man between 60 and 75 years old who had recovered from COVID-19. Each CDR3 is given with its conserved first and last residue. For some rows the clone size is stated as once, few or many, or as a class when expanded; others skip it.

v_gene	abundance	j_gene	CDR3aa
TRBV4-1	-	TRBJ1-3	CASSQGLMRNTIYF
TRBV13	-	TRBJ2-1	CASSLGRAGGKYEQFF
TRBV9	-	TRBJ2-3	CASSQYGGTVADTQYF
TRBV11-2	-	TRBJ1-3	CASTLMTGISGNTIYF
TRBV19	-	TRBJ1-3	CASSIFAGGNTIYF
TRBV2	-	TRBJ2-7	CASQTGDGEQYF
TRBV18	-	TRBJ2-5	CASSPLEETQYF
TRBV5-1	-	TRBJ2-3	CASSLPGGSTDTQYF
TRBV5-8	-	TRBJ1-2	CASSLRSARGPYGYTF
TRBV24-1	-	TRBJ2-1	CATSDSSGTSWGNEQFF
TRBV2	-	TRBJ2-2	CASTRGIATGELFF
TRBV10-3	-	TRBJ1-1	CAIKQGDGTEAFF
TRBV27	once	TRBJ1-5	CASSNWGQGATKPQHF
TRBV4-1	-	TRBJ1-4	CASSPSGLTDEKLFF
TRBV6-5	-	TRBJ1-3	CASSYSRVFSGNTIYF
TRBV3-1/TRBV3-2	-	TRBJ2-1	CASSQAGGSGNEQFF
TRBV11-2	-	TRBJ1-1	CASSPRSPETEAFF
TRBV11-2	-	TRBJ2-3	CASSTGTSGGSDTQYF
TRBV7-2	once	TRBJ2-7	CASSNSGLYEQYF
TRBV30	-	TRBJ2-2	CAWSPPLGGIGTGELFF
TRBV9	-	TRBJ1-1	CASSGGTGAQNTEAFF
TRBV30	-	TRBJ2-1	CAWRRTSGRTSYNEQFF
TRBV28	-	TRBJ1-2	CASSLSGHGSGTNYGYTF
TRBV24-1	-	TRBJ2-7	CATSDGGAVEQYF
TRBV2	-	TRBJ1-5	CASSILREWNQPQHF
TRBV5-1	-	TRBJ1-2	CASRGQGYANYGYTF
TRBV29-1	-	TRBJ1-2	CSAEGAGGYTF
TRBV2	-	TRBJ1-5	CASSVGSSVPNQPQHF
TRBV2	-	TRBJ2-3	CASRGGLSTDTQYF